This record looks at one T cell receptor beta chain sequence and its context. Its antigen is currently not known. Per-nucleotide qualities are absent, and no much larger clonotype sits a single base away. Interpreted using the paper, the treatment or condition label stands for: approximately 9-day PBMC culture with coronavirus spike peptide pools or control peptides (ViraFEST assay). The ViraFEST assay was used in the study, in which antigen-specific T cells were expanded with peptide pools and expanded clonotypes were subsequently identified by TCR sequencing. Positive SARS-CoV-2 PCR tests in the convalescent patients dated from March to December 2020, before Alpha, Beta and Delta variants emerged in the United States. PBMCs were cultured at roughly 2 million per well in IMDM supplemented with about 5% human AB serum and about 10 IU/ml IL-2, with approximately 10 ug/ml peptide pools added. On days 3 and 7, half of the culture medium was replaced with fresh IL-2-containing medium. CD4+ T cells were isolated after roughly nine days of culture through negative selection using the EasySep CD4+ T cell isolation kit. Ficoll-Paque Plus gradient centrifugation was used to isolate PBMCs from whole blood, and the isolated PBMCs were then either used fresh or cryopreserved at -140C. Each culture condition was generally run in triplicate wells.

The germline V gene (reference sequence) specifies LNHDA as CDR1 and SQIVND as CDR2. The CDR3 runs 14 amino acids, cysteine and phenylalanine included. Only the CDR3 region is kept as DNA, spanning 42 bases read in frame from base 1. V is clipped by 7 bases and J by 7 bases, and the sequence between their germline boundaries is 14 bases long. Receptor libraries were prepared by PCR. At the Johns Hopkins FTIC core, DNA from the cultured CD4+ T cells underwent TCR sequencing with the Oncomine TCR Beta short-read assay. The QIAamp micro DNA kit was used to extract genomic DNA from the cultured CD4+ T cells. Oncomine TCR Beta libraries made from cultured CD4+ T cells were pooled using unique dual indexes and sequenced on an Illumina iSeq 100. Regarding the original processing steps: Non-productive sequences were removed, and CDR3s that did not start with C, did not end with F or W, or were shorter than 7 amino acids were discarded. Antigen-specific clonotypes were identified with the MANAFEST web application by comparing peptide-stimulated wells with reference and other culture wells. To be called positive, a clone needed an FDR below 0.05, an odds ratio above 5, and a productive frequency above 0.1% in at least two of three replicate wells. Clonotypes that were significantly expanded in both SARS-CoV-2 spike wells and at least one common cold coronavirus spike condition were defined as cross-reactive. Levenshtein distances (stringdist) and unrooted phylogenetic trees (ape) in R version 3.6.1 were used to assess CDR3 homology. The public reads were reanalyzed by TCRdb: fastp trimming at Q25, MiXCR alignment, in-frame beta chains only. One record per CDR3 amino acid sequence lists the most common genes and DNA. The V and J calls reflect TCRdb's pipeline rather than the authors' work. The sample data list more than 15,000 distinct CDR3 sequences, and around 66% of these were observed just once. The ten largest clonotypes hold roughly 7.5% of the sample.

The data derive from a study of vaccination and CD4 T cells after COVID-19 (dated 2022 in TCRdb). A note on the overall study: SARS-CoV-2 positivity had been established in the convalescent patients by nasal swab PCR, and mild disease was recorded in several of these patients and severe disease in one. The time from the second vaccine dose to post-vaccine blood sampling had a median of roughly 70 days and ranged from about 12 to 250 days. In the convalescent cohort there were six males and four females, among whom were two Hispanic individuals, seven Caucasians, two Asians and one multiracial person. Each participant got two doses of either the Pfizer-BioNTech BNT162b2 vaccine (n=8) or the Moderna mRNA-1273 vaccine (n=2). In under twelve COVID-19 convalescent patients and a few infection-naive healthy vaccine recipients, researchers compared the spike-specific CD4+ TCR repertoire from before mRNA vaccination with the repertoire from after. In control cultures, a CEFX viral epitope pool was used as positive control, an HIV-1 Nef peptide pool was used as negative control, or no peptide was added. Post-COVID blood samples were collected from convalescent patients a median of about 92 days after diagnosis, with a range of about 35 to 180 days. Overlapping spike peptide pools from SARS-CoV-2 and from the common cold coronaviruses HCoV-NL63, HCoV-OC43 and HCoV-229E were used as culture stimuli. What the study reported, not specific to this receptor: The median count of SARS-CoV-2-reactive clonotypes went up from some 23 after infection to more than 30 after vaccination, although the change was not significant. The study included relatively few convalescent patients and did not analyze early timepoints after natural infection. Of the vaccine-specific clones in convalescent patients, 304 of 307, or nearly all, reacted only to SARS-CoV-2 spike and did not cross-react with common cold coronaviruses. Among the post-vaccine SARS-CoV-2-reactive clones in convalescent patients, a median approximately 90% showed up only after vaccination, which suggests vaccine-specific priming.

In this chain, TRBV19 is recombined with TRBJ1-6; no D gene is confidently identified. The sample consisted of CD4+ T cells from blood, cultured in vitro. The TCR sequence derives from a human donor who had recovered from COVID-19. The DNA is as follows: TGTGCCAGTACGAGCGGGCACCGGAATTCACCCCTCCACTTT. Its protein product is CASTSGHRNSPLHF. Supplemented by the reference TRBV19 and TRBJ1-6 proteins around the CDR3, the complete variable domain is DGGITQSPKYLFRKEGQNVTLSCEQNLNHDAMYWYRQDPGQGLRLIYYSQIVNDFQKGDIAEGYSVSREKKESFPLTVTSAQKNPTAFYLCASTSGHRNSPLHFGNGTRLTVT.